This T cell receptor beta chain was recorded in a study of blood T cell repertoires in COVID-19. Turning to the study itself: COVID-19 samples, acute and convalescent, were from the United States, Italy and Spain.

Germline values: CDR1 SQVTM, CDR2 ANQGSEA. The CDR3 sequence is 14 residues long. V lost 0 bases, J lost 2 bases, and 10 bases lay in between. The method was immunoSEQ multiplex PCR; TCRdb's version includes in-frame clones alone and lacks a portion of them. Of roughly 380,000 clones in the sample, approximately 89% were seen once. The specimen was peripheral blood. The TCR originated in a woman aged 40 to 49 with COVID-19, enrolled during active disease. The V and J genes are TRBV29-1 and TRBJ1-1, with D unresolved. For the CDR3, the DNA is TGCAGCGTTGAAGATCTGGCAGTCAACACTGAAGCTTTCTTT. Translated: CSVEDLAVNTEAFF.